This is a list of T cell receptor beta chains from one sample in a study of PD-L1 blockade in urothelial cancer. Sequenced by immunoSEQ multiplex PCR; TCRdb stores in-frame clones only, minus some. The data show around 130,000 clones, approximately 84% seen once. The sample consisted of PBMCs, taken around atezolizumab (anti-PD-L1) treatment. The receptors were gathered from a man aged 50 to 59 with urothelial cancer. The conserved cysteine and the conserved F or W are not part of the CDR3 here. The order of the fields is V gene, J gene, CDR3 protein.

v_gene: TRBV2; j_gene: TRBJ2-7; CDR3aa: ASSGGIEGEQY
v_gene: TRBV4-1; j_gene: TRBJ2-5; CDR3aa: ASSQPRDRKETQY
v_gene: TRBV14; j_gene: TRBJ1-6; CDR3aa: ASSTWRNSPLH
v_gene: TRBV9; j_gene: TRBJ2-7; CDR3aa: ASSASWDRGVEQY
v_gene: TRBV11-2; j_gene: TRBJ1-4; CDR3aa: ASSLGASNEKLF
v_gene: TRBV5-6; j_gene: TRBJ2-2; CDR3aa: ASSWEVGELF
v_gene: TRBV7-9; j_gene: TRBJ2-1; CDR3aa: ASSLAYASGTHNEQF
v_gene: TRBV15; j_gene: TRBJ2-5; CDR3aa: ATSRERGRTQY
v_gene: TRBV27; j_gene: TRBJ1-6; CDR3aa: ASSSGTGVKSPLH
v_gene: TRBV4-1; j_gene: TRBJ2-5; CDR3aa: ASSQGFRGETQY
v_gene: TRBV7-9; j_gene: TRBJ1-4; CDR3aa: ASSLGAGGYEKLF
v_gene: TRBV6-5; j_gene: TRBJ2-2; CDR3aa: ASGTSELIGELF
v_gene: TRBV6-1; j_gene: TRBJ2-7; CDR3aa: ASSEAYPYEQY
v_gene: TRBV5-4; j_gene: TRBJ2-7; CDR3aa: ASSLTGGPYEQY
v_gene: TRBV27; j_gene: TRBJ2-5; CDR3aa: ASSPETSGRETQY
v_gene: TRBV5-6; j_gene: TRBJ2-5; CDR3aa: ASSLFVTKGSETQY
v_gene: TRBV6-4; j_gene: TRBJ2-7; CDR3aa: ASSDIGGVGEQY
v_gene: TRBV19; j_gene: TRBJ1-5; CDR3aa: ASRGTGQLTAQH
v_gene: TRBV5-1; j_gene: TRBJ2-6; CDR3aa: ASSLRQSEVTAGANVLT
v_gene: TRBV9; j_gene: TRBJ2-7; CDR3aa: ASSASSAPSEQY
v_gene: TRBV4-2; j_gene: TRBJ2-6; CDR3aa: ASSQEGLAGTGANVLT
v_gene: TRBV4-2; j_gene: TRBJ2-1; CDR3aa: ASSQDHLSGRDNEQF
v_gene: TRBV11-1; j_gene: TRBJ2-6; CDR3aa: ASSLGRSSGANVLT
v_gene: TRBV18; j_gene: TRBJ1-5; CDR3aa: ASSLLQGQPQH
v_gene: TRBV19; j_gene: TRBJ2-6; CDR3aa: ASSSTGWGANVLT
v_gene: TRBV6-6; j_gene: TRBJ1-5; CDR3aa: ASSYGQGQPQH
v_gene: TRBV7-9; j_gene: TRBJ2-3; CDR3aa: ASSAARLAGRHTDTQY
v_gene: TRBV28; j_gene: TRBJ2-7; CDR3aa: ASSLFDRDGDEQY
v_gene: TRBV11-3; j_gene: TRBJ2-2; CDR3aa: ASSSGLAANTGELF
v_gene: TRBV19; j_gene: TRBJ1-5; CDR3aa: ASRTGRQPQH
v_gene: TRBV5-1; j_gene: TRBJ2-2; CDR3aa: ASSTTSAITGELF
v_gene: TRBV28; j_gene: TRBJ1-2; CDR3aa: ASSLPGTGYRNYGYT
v_gene: TRBV27; j_gene: TRBJ2-6; CDR3aa: ASRTAAEFSGANVLT
v_gene: TRBV9; j_gene: TRBJ2-3; CDR3aa: ASSVRDRSTDTQY
v_gene: TRBV6-5; j_gene: TRBJ2-5; CDR3aa: ASSYGTGIQETQY
v_gene: TRBV20-1; j_gene: TRBJ2-7; CDR3aa: SASGGYEQY